These 8 T cell receptor beta chains share one sample of origin, sequenced in a study of cytomegalovirus exposure and HLA in healthy donors. Primers for the PCR totalled 60 Vbeta and 13 Jbeta. The repertoire was sequenced with immunoSEQ multiplex PCR; TCRdb's copy has only in-frame clones and lacks some. In the table there are roughly 160,000 clones, roughly 71% of which are singletons. The sample comprised PBMCs. These TCRs come from a girl aged 10-17 years in good health and CMV-seronegative.

This sequence joins TRBV7-2 and TRBJ2-7; D perhaps matches TRBD1 (5 bases). The germline gives CDR1 SGHTA, CDR2 FQGNSA. Trimming pared 1 base from V and 0 bases from J, leaving 13 bases between. The CDR3 consists of 16 residues. For the CDR3, the DNA is TGTGCCAGCAGCTTAGGCAGGGCACAGGCCTCCTACGAGCAGTACTTC. It translates to CASSLGRAQASYEQYF.

This chain links TRBV27 with TRBJ2-3; D remains unclear. Germline CDR1 MNHEY, CDR2 SMNVEV (reference sequence). Trimming pared 4 bases from V and 2 bases from J, leaving 10 bases between. There are 14 residues in the CDR3. The CDR3 loop is CASSYLYLTDTQYF. The CDR3 nucleotides read TGTGCCAGCAGTTATCTCTATCTCACAGATACGCAGTATTTT.

This clone showed up just a few times. The chain has TRBV7-9 and TRBJ1-1; no reliable D call. With 2 bases removed from V and 6 bases from J, the gap between germline ends came to 7 bases. CDR1 is SEHNR, CDR2 FQNEAQ, per germline (reference sequence). This CDR3 contains 12 residues. Here the CDR3 DNA reads TGTGCCAGCAGCTTACACGGTTCTGAAGCTTTCTTT. Its protein is CASSLHGSEAFF.

The genes are TRBV7-9 and TRBJ1-2; tentative D call: TRBD1 (6 bases). Germline V gene sequence: CDR1 SEHNR, CDR2 FQNEAQ (reference sequence). The CDR3 loop spans 13 amino acids. Trimming removed 5 bases from V and 9 bases from J, with 16 bases in between. CDR3 sequence reads: CASSPRQGISYTF. CDR3 bases: TGTGCCAGCAGCCCGAGGCAGGGGATTAGCTACACCTTC.

As to this clone: The sample has other DNA sequences that encode this CDR3 too. The chain is built from TRBV19 and TRBJ1-1; 8 bases match TRBD1. The CDR3 contains 12 residues. Per the germline V gene, CDR1 is LNHDA and CDR2 is SQIVND (reference sequence). V lost 4 bases, J lost 5 bases, and 0 bases stayed unmatched. CDR3 protein: CASSRQGTEAFF. CDR3 coding DNA: TGTGCCAGTAGTAGACAGGGGACTGAAGCTTTCTTT.

J is TRBJ1-5 and V is TRBV6-5, with TRBD1 as a possible D gene (5 bases). With 6 bases removed from V and 7 bases from J, the gap between germline ends came to 13 bases. Looked up from germline, CDR1 is MNHEY and CDR2 is SVGAGI. This CDR3 region has 13 residues. This CDR3 is CASRVSRGQPQHF. CDR3 DNA: TGTGCCAGCAGGGTATCTCGGGGGCAGCCCCAGCATTTT.

V gene TRBV5-1 combines with J gene TRBJ1-3; 9 bases fit TRBD1. After removal of 4 bases from V and 8 bases from J, the junction contained 13 bases not matched to a gene. CDR3 length: 16 amino acids. Germline CDR1 SGHRS, CDR2 YFSETQ. CDR3 protein: CASSHGVGQGADTIYF. CDR3 DNA sequence: TGCGCCAGCAGCCACGGTGTGGGACAGGGTGCGGACACCATATATTTT.

This rearrangement joins TRBV6-1 to TRBJ1-2; the D is unclear. The germline V gene has CDR1 MNHNS and CDR2 SASEGT. V lost 7 bases to trimming and J lost 8 bases, with 11 bases between them. CDR3 size: 11 residues. For the CDR3, the DNA is TGTGCCAGCAAAACCCCCGGGGGCTACACCTTC. It encodes CASKTPGGYTF.